This T cell receptor beta chain was sequenced for a study of blood T cell repertoires in COVID-19. TCRdb's table, derived via immunoSEQ multiplex PCR, lists solely in-frame clones and lacks some. This sample has 180,000 or so clones, with more than 75% found just once. Input material: peripheral blood. The receptor was derived from a person aged 70 to 85 with COVID-19, enrolled during active disease.

The CDR3 protein is CASSFEWAAGYTF. Here the CDR3 DNA reads TGTGCCAGCAGTTTCGAGTGGGCAGCTGGCTACACCTTC. The rearrangement uses TRBV12-3 or TRBV12-4 and TRBJ1-2; no reliable D call. V dropped 3 bases and J dropped 7 bases, with 12 bases sitting between them. This CDR3 comprises 13 residues.